This passage covers 7 T cell receptor beta chains from one sample sequenced in a study of cytomegalovirus exposure and HLA in healthy donors (dated by TCRdb to 2017 to 2019). The library came from the immunoSEQ multiplex PCR assay. Sourced from immuneACCESS, this table was stored by TCRdb with only in-frame sequences that have V and J called. A share of the clones is absent; for the studies checked, an unresolved V gene accounts for under half, and the remainder has no known explanation. For this sample the table gives about 120,000 clones, of which 80% to 90% were detected only once. Of the sample, about 1.1% is held by the ten largest clones. The sequencing sample was made of PBMCs. The receptors here all came from a young woman in good health and CMV-seronegative.

This chain links TRBV5-1 with TRBJ2-7; 7 bases map to TRBD2. The CDR3 is made up of 14 amino acids. Germline values: CDR1 SGHRS, CDR2 YFSETQ. V lost 3 bases and J lost 1; bases outside the gene matches: 4. The CDR3 DNA follows: TGCGCCAGCAGCTCAGAGGGACTATCCTACGAGCAGTACTTC. The encoded protein is CASSSEGLSYEQYF.

The chain carries TRBV7-2 and TRBJ2-1; the D gene is possibly TRBD2 (5 bases). Germline V CDR1 and CDR2: SGHTA, FQGNSA. V lost 6 bases to trimming and J lost 9 bases, with 15 bases between them. The CDR3 covers 13 residues. The CDR3, as DNA: TGTGCCAGCAGTCTGGACTCCGACGGTGAGCAGTTCTTC. Translation: CASSLDSDGEQFF.

This chain connects TRBV7-6 to TRBJ2-7; TRBD1 might be the D (5 bases). The CDR3 sequence is 15 residues long. Germline CDR1 is SGHVS and CDR2 is FNYEAQ. V gave up 5 bases and J gave up 0 bases, with 14 bases separating them. The CDR3 sequence is CASSNIDSSSYEQYF. The CDR3 DNA is TGTGCCAGCAGCAACATTGACAGTAGCTCCTACGAGCAGTACTTC.

The rearrangement joins TRBV2 to TRBJ1-2, with 10 positions matching TRBD1. CDR1 is SNHLY, CDR2 FYNNEI, per germline. CDR3 length equals 13 residues. With 8 bases clipped from V and 6 bases from J, the junction kept 6 bases outside the gene matches. CDR3 region: CASHFGTGDGYTF. DNA of the CDR3: TGTGCCAGCCATTTCGGGACAGGGGATGGCTACACCTTC.

This chain joins TRBV30 and TRBJ1-3; D call uncertain. V was shortened by 1 base and J by 0 bases, with 7 bases between the two germline ends. The CDR3 runs to 14 residues. In germline, CDR1 is GTSNPN, CDR2 SVGIG (reference sequence). The CDR3 sequence is CAWSGHYSGNTIYF. The CDR3 DNA reads as TGTGCCTGGAGTGGGCATTACTCTGGAAACACCATATATTTT.

This chain uses TRBV28 with TRBJ2-5; perhaps TRBD1 as D (5 bases). Looked up from germline, CDR1 is MDHEN and CDR2 is SYDVKM. The CDR3 sequence is 15 residues long. V lost 4 bases, J lost 2 bases, and 14 bases lay in between. Here the CDR3 reads CASSSPTVSQETQYF. The CDR3 DNA follows: TGTGCCAGCAGTTCCCCGACAGTTTCACAAGAGACCCAGTACTTC.

V is TRBV29-1 and J is TRBJ1-2; D call uncertain. Germline lookup yields CDR1 SQVTM and CDR2 ANQGSEA. The CDR3 has 12 residues. Trimming took 3 bases from V and 2 from J, leaving 7 bases between them. The CDR3 nucleotides are TGCAGCGTTGATGGGCCGAACTATGGCTACACCTTC. As protein: CSVDGPNYGYTF.